The sequence of this TCR beta chain was determined in a study of blood T cell repertoires in COVID-19. At the level of the study: Spain, Italy and the United States supplied samples that represented acute and convalescent COVID-19. PBMCs, B-cell-depleted T cells, or T cells were the source of the cDNA or gDNA that made up the material.

As processed by the authors: Amplification with reference gene primers provided the estimates of nucleated cell counts. The table came from immunoSEQ multiplex PCR; TCRdb's copy has only in-frame clones and leaves some out. The V and J calls and clone size were taken over from that table, and D and trimming were inferred from the DNA. The data contain about 59,000 clones, 70% to 85% of them singletons. The ends lost 4 bases at V and 7 bases at J; junction bases unmatched: 6. Germline V lookup: CDR1 MNHNY, CDR2 SVGAGI (reference sequence). The CDR3 is made up of 14 amino acids. Material for sequencing was peripheral blood. The TCR sequence derives from a man between 60 and 70 years old with acute or convalescent COVID-19. This chain joins TRBV6-6 and TRBJ1-4, with 7 bases that match TRBD1. CDR3 nucleotides: TGTGCCAGCAGTTTTGACAGGGCGGGTGAAAAACTGTTTTTT. This encodes CASSFDRAGEKLFF.